This TCR beta chain emerged from a study of blood T cell repertoires in COVID-19. Profiling relied on immunoSEQ multiplex PCR, and the TCRdb table lists in-frame clones only, not all of them. There are about 240,000 clones in the sample; approximately 90% occur only once, and 7.2% lies in the top ten. CDR3 length: 11 amino acids. Germline CDR1 is DFQATT and CDR2 is SNEGSKA (reference sequence). Trimming stripped 1 base from V and 3 bases from J, with 3 bases between. This TCR was recovered from a man aged 55-75 years who had recovered from COVID-19. Sequences were obtained from peripheral blood. The V and J genes are TRBV20-1 and TRBJ2-5; D is unclear. The CDR3 DNA is TGCAGTGCTAGAGTAAAAGAGACCCAGTACTTC. Its translation is CSARVKETQYF.